This TCR beta chain was observed in a study of Tregs in tolerant kidney transplant recipients. On the study more broadly: Related graft donors supplied nonmyeloablative bone marrow transplants, and mixed chimerism was transient. Study conclusions and caveats: This study did not directly address biological reproducibility. For some patients, primers changed over time, blocking nucleotide-level comparison. The small number of patients limits these findings pending further validation.

Sequencing was performed with immunoSEQ multiplex PCR; in TCRdb, only in-frame clones are kept and a portion is missing. In total, the table holds 30,000 or so clones. On this clone itself: Its antigen is unknown. The read finishes 3 residues shy of the CDR3 end, and the germline J gene is used to complete it.

V lost 5 bases, J lost 4 bases, and 16 bases lay in between. The CDR3 is 16 residues long. The germline V gene has CDR1 SGHRS and CDR2 YFSETQ. This clonotype was obtained from a human donor who received a combined kidney and bone marrow transplant. The material sequenced was CD8+ T cells from blood, taken before the transplant. This chain connects TRBV5-1 to TRBJ1-6, with D possibly TRBD1 on 6 matching bases. The DNA read from the CDR3 is TGCGCCAGCAGTTTTAAACAGGGCGGATATAATTCACCC. This codes for CASSFKQGGYNSP. The entire CDR3 sequence reads CASSFKQGGYNSPLHF.